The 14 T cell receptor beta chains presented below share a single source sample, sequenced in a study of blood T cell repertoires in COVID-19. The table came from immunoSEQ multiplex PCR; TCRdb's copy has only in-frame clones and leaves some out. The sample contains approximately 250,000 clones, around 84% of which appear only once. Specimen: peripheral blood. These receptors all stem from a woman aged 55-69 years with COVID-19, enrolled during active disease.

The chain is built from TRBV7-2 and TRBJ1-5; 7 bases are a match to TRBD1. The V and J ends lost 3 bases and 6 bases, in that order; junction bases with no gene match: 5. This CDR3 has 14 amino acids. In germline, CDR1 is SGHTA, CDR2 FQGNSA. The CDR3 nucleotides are TGTGCCAGCAGCTTGAGGACAGGCACTCAGCCCCAGCATTTT. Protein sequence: CASSLRTGTQPQHF. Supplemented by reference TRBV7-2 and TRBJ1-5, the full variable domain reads GAGVSQSPSNKVTEKGKDVELRCDPISGHTALYWYRQSLGQGLEFLIYFQGNSAPDKSGLPSDRFSAERTGGSVSTLTIQRTQQEDSAVYLCASSLRTGTQPQHFGDGTRLSIL.

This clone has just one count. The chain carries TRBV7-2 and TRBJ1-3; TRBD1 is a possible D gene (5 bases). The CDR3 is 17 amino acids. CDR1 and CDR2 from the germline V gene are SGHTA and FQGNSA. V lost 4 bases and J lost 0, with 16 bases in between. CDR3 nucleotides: TGTGCCAGCAGCTCTCTTGGACAACAGAGCTCTGGAAACACCATATATTTT. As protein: CASSSLGQQSSGNTIYF.

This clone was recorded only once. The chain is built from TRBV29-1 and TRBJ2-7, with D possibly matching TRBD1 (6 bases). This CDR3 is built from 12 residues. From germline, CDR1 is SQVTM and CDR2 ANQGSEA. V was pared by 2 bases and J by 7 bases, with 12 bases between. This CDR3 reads CSVESGAGEQYF. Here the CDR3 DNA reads TGCAGCGTTGAATCAGGGGCTGGTGAGCAGTACTTC.

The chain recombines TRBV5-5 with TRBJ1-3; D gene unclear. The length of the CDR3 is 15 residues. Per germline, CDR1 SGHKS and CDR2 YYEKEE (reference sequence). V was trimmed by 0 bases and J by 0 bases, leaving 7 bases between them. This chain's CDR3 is CASSLAGSSGNTIYF. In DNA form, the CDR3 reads TGTGCCAGCAGCTTGGCGGGGAGCTCTGGAAACACCATATATTTT.

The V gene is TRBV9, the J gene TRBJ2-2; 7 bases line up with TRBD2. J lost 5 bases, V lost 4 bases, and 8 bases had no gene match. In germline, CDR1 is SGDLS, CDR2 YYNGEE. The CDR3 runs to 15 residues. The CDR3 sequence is CASSSPTGGTGELFF. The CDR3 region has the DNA TGTGCCAGCAGCTCCCCTACCGGGGGGACCGGGGAGCTGTTTTTT.

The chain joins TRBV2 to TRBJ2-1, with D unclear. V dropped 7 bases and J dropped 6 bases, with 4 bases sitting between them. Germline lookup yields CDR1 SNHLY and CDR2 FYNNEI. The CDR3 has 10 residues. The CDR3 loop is CASTGNEQFF. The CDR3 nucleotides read TGTGCCAGCACGGGCAATGAGCAGTTCTTC.

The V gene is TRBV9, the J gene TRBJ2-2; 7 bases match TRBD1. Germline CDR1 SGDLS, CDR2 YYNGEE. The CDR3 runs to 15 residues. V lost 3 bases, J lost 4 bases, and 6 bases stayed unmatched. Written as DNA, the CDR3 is TGTGCCAGCAGCGGACGACAGGGTACCACCGGGGAGCTGTTTTTT. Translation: CASSGRQGTTGELFF.

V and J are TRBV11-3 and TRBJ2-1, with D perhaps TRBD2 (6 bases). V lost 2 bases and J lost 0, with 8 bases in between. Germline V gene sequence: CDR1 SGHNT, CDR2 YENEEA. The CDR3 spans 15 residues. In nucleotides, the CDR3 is TGTGCCAGCAGCTTATTCGGGGGCTCCTACAATGAGCAGTTCTTC. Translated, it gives CASSLFGGSYNEQFF.

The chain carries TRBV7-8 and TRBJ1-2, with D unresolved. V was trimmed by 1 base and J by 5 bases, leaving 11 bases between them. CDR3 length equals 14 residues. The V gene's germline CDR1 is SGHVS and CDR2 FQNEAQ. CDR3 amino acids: CASSLEFQVYGYTF. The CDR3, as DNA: TGTGCCAGCAGCTTAGAGTTTCAGGTTTATGGCTACACCTTC.

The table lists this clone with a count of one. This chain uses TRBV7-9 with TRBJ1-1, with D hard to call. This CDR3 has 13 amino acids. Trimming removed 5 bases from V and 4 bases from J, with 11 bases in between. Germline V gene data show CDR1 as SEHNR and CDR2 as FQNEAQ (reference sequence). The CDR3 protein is CASSLHESTEAFF. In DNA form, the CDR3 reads TGTGCCAGCAGCCTGCATGAGAGCACTGAAGCTTTCTTT.

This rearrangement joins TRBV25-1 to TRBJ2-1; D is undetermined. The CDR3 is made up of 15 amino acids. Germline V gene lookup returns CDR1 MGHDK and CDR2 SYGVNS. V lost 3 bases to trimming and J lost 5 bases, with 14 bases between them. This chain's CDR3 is CASSDPAISNNEQFF. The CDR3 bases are TGTGCCAGCAGTGACCCAGCGATATCGAACAATGAGCAGTTCTTC.

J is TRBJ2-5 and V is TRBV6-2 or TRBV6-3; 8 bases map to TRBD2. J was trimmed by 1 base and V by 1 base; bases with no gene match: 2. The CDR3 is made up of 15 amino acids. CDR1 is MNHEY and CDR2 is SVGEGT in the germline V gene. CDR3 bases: TGTGCCAGCAGTTACTACGGGGGGGGCCAAGAGACCCAGTACTTC. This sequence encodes CASSYYGGGQETQYF.

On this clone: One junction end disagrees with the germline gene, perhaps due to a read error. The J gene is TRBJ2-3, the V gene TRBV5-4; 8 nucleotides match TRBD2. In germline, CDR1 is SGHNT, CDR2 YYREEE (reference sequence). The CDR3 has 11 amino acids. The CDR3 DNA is TGTGCCAGCAGCACAGGACTAGCTAGGCATTTT. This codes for CASSTGLARHF. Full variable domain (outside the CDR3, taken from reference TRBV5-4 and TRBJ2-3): ETGVTQSPTHLIKTRGQQVTLRCSSQSGHNTVSWYQQALGQGPQFIFQYYREEENGRGNFPPRFSGLQFPNYSSELNVNALELDDSALYLCASSTGLARHFGPGTRLTVL.

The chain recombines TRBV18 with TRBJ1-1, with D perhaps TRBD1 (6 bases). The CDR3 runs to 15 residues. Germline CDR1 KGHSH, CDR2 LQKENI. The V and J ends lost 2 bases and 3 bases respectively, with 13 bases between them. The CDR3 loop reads CASSPTVQGYTEAFF. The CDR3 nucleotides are TGTGCCAGCTCACCAACGGTCCAGGGGTACACTGAAGCTTTCTTT.